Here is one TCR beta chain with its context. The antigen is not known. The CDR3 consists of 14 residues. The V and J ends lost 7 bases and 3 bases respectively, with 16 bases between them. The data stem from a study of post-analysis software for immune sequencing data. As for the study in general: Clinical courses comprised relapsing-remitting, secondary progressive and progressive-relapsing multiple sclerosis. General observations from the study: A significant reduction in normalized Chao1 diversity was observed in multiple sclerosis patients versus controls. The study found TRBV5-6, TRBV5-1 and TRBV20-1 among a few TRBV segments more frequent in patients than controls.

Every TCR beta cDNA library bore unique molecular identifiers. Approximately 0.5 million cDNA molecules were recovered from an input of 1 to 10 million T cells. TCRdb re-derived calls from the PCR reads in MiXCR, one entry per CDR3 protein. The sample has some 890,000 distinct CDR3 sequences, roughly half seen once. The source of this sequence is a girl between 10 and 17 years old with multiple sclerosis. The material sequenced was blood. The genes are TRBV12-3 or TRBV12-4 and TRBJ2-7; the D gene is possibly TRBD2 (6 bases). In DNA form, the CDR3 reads TGTGCCAGCACCGGCGGGACGGTAGACTACGAGCAGTACTTC. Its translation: CASTGGTVDYEQYF.